What follows are 7 T cell receptor beta chains derived from one specimen sequenced in a study of graft-versus-host responses after intestinal transplantation. Sequenced by immunoSEQ multiplex PCR; TCRdb stores in-frame clones only, minus some. The sample records about 97,000 clones, approximately 90% being singletons. The sample in question was PBMCs, obtained about 440 days after intestinal transplant. The source of these receptors is a human patient who received an intestinal transplant, so some T cells may come from the graft donor.

The genes are TRBV5-4 and TRBJ2-1; 8 nucleotides line up with TRBD2. Trimming took 0 bases from V and 2 from J; bases not matched to a gene: 4. The germline V gene has CDR1 SGHNT and CDR2 YYREEE (reference sequence). CDR3 length: 16 residues. The CDR3 sequence: CASSLGGGGPYNEQFF. Here the CDR3 DNA reads TGTGCCAGCAGCTTGGGTGGCGGGGGGCCCTACAATGAGCAGTTCTTC.

This rearrangement joins TRBV28 to TRBJ2-2; D ambiguous. CDR1 is MDHEN and CDR2 is SYDVKM in the germline V gene. Trimming took 1 base from V and 4 from J, leaving 4 bases between them. The CDR3 totals 13 residues. The CDR3 nucleotides read TGTGCCAGCAGTTTATTCTTCACCGGGGAGCTGTTTTTT. The encoded protein is CASSLFFTGELFF.

The chain links TRBV7-2 to TRBJ2-5; D gene unclear. In germline, CDR1 is SGHTA, CDR2 FQGNSA. The CDR3 is 15 residues long. Trimming took off 1 base at V and 4 bases at J, with 13 bases between the two ends. CDR3 region: CASSLGLGSVETQYF. CDR3 bases: TGTGCCAGCAGCTTAGGTTTGGGATCCGTAGAGACCCAGTACTTC. Looking up the rest from reference TRBV7-2 and TRBJ2-5 gives the full variable domain: GAGVSQSPSNKVTEKGKDVELRCDPISGHTALYWYRQSLGQGLEFLIYFQGNSAPDKSGLPSDRFSAERTGGSVSTLTIQRTQQEDSAVYLCASSLGLGSVETQYFGPGTRLLVL.

The genes are TRBV7-6 and TRBJ2-5; the match to TRBD2 covers 9 bases. CDR1 is SGHVS and CDR2 is FNYEAQ in the germline V gene. The CDR3 is 16 amino acids. Trimming took 2 bases from V and 3 from J; bases not matched to a gene: 7. The CDR3 protein is CASSLLSGGSEETQYF. The CDR3 nucleotides are TGTGCCAGCAGCTTACTGAGCGGGGGGTCGGAAGAGACCCAGTACTTC. Combining the CDR3 with reference TRBV7-6 and TRBJ2-5 gives the whole variable domain GAGVSQSPRYKVTKRGQDVALRCDPISGHVSLYWYRQALGQGPEFLTYFNYEAQQDKSGLPNDRFSAERPEGSISTLTIQRTEQRDSAMYRCASSLLSGGSEETQYFGPGTRLLVL.

The J gene is TRBJ2-7, the V gene TRBV2; TRBD1 aligns across 7 bases. Germline CDR1 reads SNHLY; CDR2 reads FYNNEI. Germline trimming cut 4 bases from V and 3 bases from J; bases unmatched to any gene: 9. The CDR3 is 15 residues long. CDR3 region: CASSVRSTGNYEQYF. The DNA of the CDR3 is TGTGCCAGCAGTGTACGATCGACAGGGAACTACGAGCAGTACTTC.

J is TRBJ1-4 and V is TRBV7-9, with no clear D. Looked up from germline, CDR1 is SEHNR and CDR2 is FQNEAQ (reference sequence). Trimming removed 3 bases from V and 3 bases from J, with 11 bases in between. The CDR3 length is 15 residues. The DNA of the CDR3 is TGTGCCAGCAGCTTTCGTCCGGCCCCTAATGAAAAACTGTTTTTT. Translation gives CASSFRPAPNEKLFF.

The chain links TRBV6-4 to TRBJ1-1, with D possibly being TRBD1 (5 bases). This CDR3 has 13 residues. V was clipped by 0 bases and J by 5 bases, with 7 bases between them. Germline CDR1 MRHNA, CDR2 SNTAGT. CDR3 loop: CASSDSRGTEAFF. Written as DNA, the CDR3 is TGTGCCAGCAGTGACTCGCGGGGGACTGAAGCTTTCTTT.